The 4 T cell receptor beta chains presented below share a single source sample, sequenced in a study of T cell repertoires in cytomegalovirus infection (dated 2019 in TCRdb). Sequencing relied on an Illumina HiSeq 1500. The public reads were quality trimmed at Q25 with fastp and then assembled into clones with MiXCR by TCRdb, keeping productive beta chains. CDR3 protein sequences are deduplicated, and each keeps its most common genes and DNA. For this sample the table gives about 150,000 distinct CDR3 sequences, of which 23% were detected only once. Approximately 11% of the sample is in the top ten clones. Sequenced material: PBMCs. These receptor sequences come from a human donor in good health (CMV status not recorded). Some clones in this sample may be carry-over from other donors' samples.

The chain carries TRBV6-1 and TRBJ2-7; the D is unclear. The germline CDR1 and CDR2 sequences are MNHNS and SASEGT. This CDR3 has 16 residues. Trimming took 10 bases from V and 0 from J, leaving 22 bases between them. CDR3 loop: CATTDSIARSSYEQYF. DNA for the CDR3: TGTGCCACCACGGATAGTATCGCGCGGAGCTCCTACGAGCAGTACTTC.

The rearrangement uses TRBV20-1 and TRBJ1-1; D gene unclear. The CDR3 extends over 14 amino acids. Germline-derived CDR1 and CDR2 are DFQATT and SNEGSKA (reference sequence). Trimming stripped 5 bases from V and 0 bases from J, with 13 bases between. CDR3 in DNA: TGCAGTGCTCCCCAACTCAGGATGAACACTGAAGCTTTCTTT. Residues: CSAPQLRMNTEAFF.

This clonotype was seen ten or more times. This sequence joins TRBV7-9 and TRBJ2-6; TRBD1 aligns across 8 bases. The V segment lost 5 bases and the J segment 0 bases; nucleotides outside the gene matches: 9. Germline V CDR1 and CDR2: SEHNR, FQNEAQ (reference sequence). CDR3 length: 18 residues. The CDR3 is CASSIWTGISSGANVLTF. CDR3 in DNA: TGTGCCAGCAGCATTTGGACAGGGATAAGCTCTGGGGCCAACGTCCTGACTTTC. The variable domain in full, with the rest retrieved from reference TRBV7-9 and TRBJ2-6, is DTGVSQNPRHKITKRGQNVTFRCDPISEHNRLYWYRQTLGQGPEFLTYFQNEAQLEKSRLLSDRFSAERPKGSFSTLEIQRTEQGDSAMYLCASSIWTGISSGANVLTFGAGSRLTVL.

Details on this clonotype: At one of its ends the junction is not consistent with the germline gene, which may arise from a read error. The chain has TRBV4-1 and TRBJ2-5; the D gene could be TRBD1 or TRBD2 (5 bases each). This CDR3 is 16 amino acids long. Germline loops: CDR1 MGHRA, CDR2 YSYEKL. CDR3: CASSQWGDSRQETQHF. The DNA for the CDR3 is TGCGCCAGCAGCCAATGGGGAGACAGTAGACAAGAGACCCAGCACTTC.